The 25 T cell receptor beta chains below come from one sample, sequenced in a study of radiation and T cells in renal cell carcinoma. The table came from immunoSEQ multiplex PCR; TCRdb's copy has only in-frame clones and leaves some out. Counted here are some 100,000 clones, over 75% occurring once; the ten biggest clones make up less than 7%. Time point here: baseline pretreatment blood. Noted treatment: 15 Gy SBRT to primary tumor, nephrectomy 4 weeks later. The sequencing here drew on blood, taken from a patient whose treatment included radiotherapy and nephrectomy. The receptors stem from a man between 60 and 75 years old with renal cell carcinoma.

The rearrangement joins TRBV7-4 to TRBJ2-1; no clear D gene. V dropped 3 bases and J dropped 6 bases, with 6 bases sitting between them. This CDR3 comprises 12 residues. CDR1 is SGHVT and CDR2 is SQSDAQ in the germline V gene. The CDR3 DNA follows: TGTGCCAGCAGCTTGTCCATCAATGAGCAGTTCTTC. Translating it yields CASSLSINEQFF.

The chain combines TRBV13 with TRBJ2-7, with 7 bases aligning to TRBD2. Germline CDR1 and CDR2: PRHDT and FYEKMQ (reference sequence). The CDR3 has 15 amino acids. The V and J ends lost 5 bases and 6 bases, in that order; junction bases with no gene match: 13. CDR3 in DNA: TGTGCCAGCAGCGGCCTCGGGGGGTATGCTCTCGAGCAGTACTTC. Encoded protein: CASSGLGGYALEQYF.

The chain couples TRBV6-5 to TRBJ2-5, with 7 bases lining up with TRBD1. The CDR3 has 14 residues. In germline, CDR1 is MNHEY, CDR2 SVGAGI. Germline trimming cut 7 bases from V and 1 base from J; bases unmatched to any gene: 6. CDR3 sequence: CASTRQGPQETQYF. CDR3 bases: TGTGCCAGCACGCGACAGGGCCCCCAAGAGACCCAGTACTTC.

CDR3 sequence: CASSSTGTSGSVYNEQFF. The CDR3 DNA reads as TGTGCCAGCAGTTCAACAGGGACTAGCGGGAGCGTGTACAATGAGCAGTTCTTC. V gene TRBV5-6 combines with J gene TRBJ2-1; TRBD2 matches at 14 bases. CDR1 is SGHDT and CDR2 is YYEEEE in the germline V gene. This CDR3 comprises 18 residues. V lost 5 bases, J lost 4 bases, and 11 bases stayed unmatched.

The sample holds one count of this clone. This sequence joins TRBV29-1 and TRBJ1-1; TRBD1 might be the D (5 bases). This CDR3 spans 14 amino acids. Germline CDR1 is SQVTM and CDR2 is ANQGSEA. The V end lost 2 bases, the J end lost 0 bases, and 10 bases lay between the germline ends. The CDR3 nucleotides are TGCAGCGTTGAAAGGCAGGGCGTGAACACTGAAGCTTTCTTT. It yields the protein CSVERQGVNTEAFF.

The J gene is TRBJ2-1, the V gene TRBV7-2; D not certain. The germline V gene encodes CDR1 SGHTA and CDR2 FQGNSA. Trimming pared 5 bases from V and 4 bases from J, leaving 9 bases between. The CDR3 contains 13 residues. The CDR3, as DNA: TGTGCCAGCAGCATCAGACTTTACAATGAGCAGTTCTTC. It codes for CASSIRLYNEQFF.

The chain carries TRBV28 and TRBJ2-2; D not certain. CDR3 length equals 12 residues. The germline V gene has CDR1 MDHEN and CDR2 SYDVKM. V was pared by 8 bases and J by 8 bases, with 12 bases between. CDR3 DNA sequence: TGTGCCAGCGGCCTCATTTTGGGGGAGCTGTTTTTT. Amino acid sequence: CASGLILGELFF. Full variable domain (remainder filled in from reference TRBV28 and TRBJ2-2): DVKVTQSSRYLVKRTGEKVFLECVQDMDHENMFWYRQDPGLGLRLIYFSYDVKMKEKGDIPEGYSVSREKKERFSLILESASTNQTSMYLCASGLILGELFFGEGSRLTVL.

J is TRBJ2-1 and V is TRBV7-9; 10 bases are a match to TRBD2. CDR1 SEHNR and CDR2 FQNEAQ come from the germline V gene (reference sequence). With V trimmed by 5 bases and J by 8 bases, 9 bases remained unmatched. This CDR3 is built from 15 residues. CDR3 coding DNA: TGTGCCAGCAGCCCCCTAGCGGGAGTCACCCATGAGCAGTTCTTC. The encoded protein is CASSPLAGVTHEQFF.

The CDR3 DNA sequence: TGTGCCAGTAGCACCAACAGGGTTGGCAATCAGCCCCAGCATTTT. This translates into CASSTNRVGNQPQHF. The chain combines TRBV19 with TRBJ1-5; the D gene is possibly TRBD1 (6 bases). The germline CDR1 and CDR2 sequences are LNHDA and SQIVND (reference sequence). The CDR3 has 15 amino acids. Trimming cost V 6 bases and J 2 bases, with 14 bases left between them.

The genes are TRBV6-1 and TRBJ2-3; TRBD2 matches 10 bases. The V and J ends lost 8 bases and 0 bases, in that order; junction bases with no gene match: 2. From germline, CDR1 is MNHNS and CDR2 SASEGT. The CDR3 consists of 14 residues. The CDR3 loop reads CASATSGSTDTQYF. CDR3 sequence (DNA): TGTGCCAGCGCGACTAGCGGGAGCACAGATACGCAGTATTTT.

The sample holds one count of this clone. At one end, the junction sequence differs from germline, possibly due to a read error. The chain couples TRBV13 to TRBJ2-7; D uncertain. CDR1 and CDR2 from the germline V gene are PRHDT and FYEKMQ (reference sequence). The CDR3 is 11 residues long. Here the CDR3 reads CASGLLGEQYF. The CDR3 region has the DNA TGTGCCAGCGGCTTACTGGGCGAGCAGTACTTC.

The chain has TRBV7-9 and TRBJ1-2, with 8 bases fitting TRBD1. Germline CDR1 SEHNR, CDR2 FQNEAQ (reference sequence). V lost 2 bases and J lost 4; bases outside the gene matches: 6. The CDR3 sequence is 15 residues long. The CDR3 DNA follows: TGTGCCAGCAGCTTAAATGGACAGGGCTTCTATGGCTACACCTTC. Translation: CASSLNGQGFYGYTF.

This clone appeared a single time. The V and J genes are TRBV28 and TRBJ1-2; TRBD1 might be the D (6 bases). Looked up from germline, CDR1 is MDHEN and CDR2 is SYDVKM. Trimming took 2 bases from V and 3 from J, leaving 19 bases between them. The CDR3 sequence is 17 residues long. The CDR3 DNA reads as TGTGCCAGCAGTTTAGGTGGGGGCATCGGACATCACTATGGCTACACCTTC. Its protein product is CASSLGGGIGHHYGYTF.

The chain employs TRBV28 and TRBJ1-5; TRBD1 is a possible D gene (5 bases). This CDR3 region has 16 residues. Germline V gene lookup returns CDR1 MDHEN and CDR2 SYDVKM. V was trimmed by 5 bases and J by 4 bases, leaving 18 bases between them. The CDR3 sequence: CASSPGGGPINQPQHF. The CDR3 DNA follows: TGTGCCAGCAGTCCAGGTGGGGGACCCATAAATCAGCCCCAGCATTTT. Based on the CDR3 plus reference TRBV28 and TRBJ1-5, the full variable domain is DVKVTQSSRYLVKRTGEKVFLECVQDMDHENMFWYRQDPGLGLRLIYFSYDVKMKEKGDIPEGYSVSREKKERFSLILESASTNQTSMYLCASSPGGGPINQPQHFGDGTRLSIL.

This clone was counted many times. The chain couples TRBV5-4 to TRBJ1-1; no reliable D call. V lost 0 bases and J lost 6, with 12 bases in between. CDR3 length: 14 residues. Per germline, CDR1 SGHNT and CDR2 YYREEE (reference sequence). The CDR3 reads CASSLARRPPEAFF. CDR3 DNA: TGTGCCAGCAGCTTGGCCAGGAGGCCGCCTGAAGCTTTCTTT. Based on the CDR3 plus reference TRBV5-4 and TRBJ1-1, the full variable domain is ETGVTQSPTHLIKTRGQQVTLRCSSQSGHNTVSWYQQALGQGPQFIFQYYREEENGRGNFPPRFSGLQFPNYSSELNVNALELDDSALYLCASSLARRPPEAFFGQGTRLTVV.

The J gene is TRBJ2-1, the V gene TRBV5-8; D is ambiguous. Germline V gene sequence: CDR1 SGHTS, CDR2 YDEGEE. Trimming pared 0 bases from V and 2 bases from J, leaving 6 bases between. The CDR3 runs to 14 residues. The CDR3 DNA reads TGTGCCAGCAGCTTGGCCGGACCCTACAATGAGCAGTTCTTC. This gives the protein CASSLAGPYNEQFF.

This clone was counted once. V is TRBV10-3 and J is TRBJ1-3; tentative D call: TRBD1 (5 bases). Germline CDR1 and CDR2: ENHRY and SYGVKD. This CDR3 region has 15 residues. Trimming left V 0 bases short and J 2 bases short, with 8 bases between. The CDR3, as DNA: TGTGCCATCAGTGAGTCGGGCAGGGCTGGAAACACCATATATTTT. The encoded protein is CAISESGRAGNTIYF.

The rearrangement joins TRBV27 to TRBJ1-2; D is unclear. Per germline, CDR1 MNHEY and CDR2 SMNVEV (reference sequence). The CDR3 length is 13 residues. V lost 5 bases, J lost 2 bases, and 9 bases lay in between. The CDR3 is CASSRTPNYGYTF. The CDR3 DNA follows: TGTGCCAGCAGTCGAACGCCGAACTATGGCTACACCTTC.

To note about this clone: Since a much larger clone is just one base distant, this may be a read error. J is TRBJ1-1 and V is TRBV6-1, with D perhaps TRBD1 (6 bases). Germline-derived CDR1 and CDR2 are MNHNS and SASEGT. There are 15 residues in the CDR3. Trimming left V 6 bases short and J 3 bases short, with 17 bases between. CDR3: CASSPPRGGDTEAFF. The CDR3, as DNA: TGTGCCAGCAGCCCCCCCAGGGGCGGGGACACTGAAGCTTTCTTT.

The V call is TRBV4-3, the J call TRBJ2-3, with D hard to call. The CDR3 runs 15 residues. The V end lost 5 bases, the J end lost 0 bases, and 12 bases lay between the germline ends. Germline V lookup: CDR1 LGHNA, CDR2 YSLEER. CDR3 coding DNA: TGCGCCAGCAGCGGTAGGATTTCTAGCACAGATACGCAGTATTTT. Translation: CASSGRISSTDTQYF.

V and J are TRBV7-9 and TRBJ1-3; D gene unclear. This CDR3 has 14 residues. V was clipped by 2 bases and J by 4 bases, with 9 bases between them. Germline V gene data show CDR1 as SEHNR and CDR2 as FQNEAQ (reference sequence). CDR3 residues: CASSLKGPGNTIYF. The CDR3 region has the DNA TGTGCCAGCAGCTTAAAAGGACCAGGAAACACCATATATTTT. Based on the CDR3 plus reference TRBV7-9 and TRBJ1-3, the full variable domain is DTGVSQNPRHKITKRGQNVTFRCDPISEHNRLYWYRQTLGQGPEFLTYFQNEAQLEKSRLLSDRFSAERPKGSFSTLEIQRTEQGDSAMYLCASSLKGPGNTIYFGEGSWLTVV.

The chain uses TRBV7-8 and TRBJ1-3; weak D call: TRBD1 (6 bases). V was pared by 5 bases and J by 7 bases, with 18 bases between. CDR1 and CDR2 (germline): SGHVS, FQNEAQ. The CDR3 contains 15 residues. The CDR3 nucleotides are TGTGCCAGCAGCATCCGGGACACAAGTTTTAACACCATATATTTT. It is translated as CASSIRDTSFNTIYF. Supplemented by reference TRBV7-8 and TRBJ1-3, the full variable domain reads GAGVSQSPRYKVAKRGQDVALRCDPISGHVSLFWYQQALGQGPEFLTYFQNEAQLDKSGLPSDRFFAERPEGSVSTLKIQRTQQEDSAVYLCASSIRDTSFNTIYFGEGSWLTVV.

This clone was found once. The chain couples TRBV25-1 to TRBJ2-5; D unclear. The better agreement between TRBJ2-7 and the DNA end casts doubt on the J call. Germline CDR1 and CDR2: MGHDK and SYGVNS. CDR3 length: 10 amino acids. The CDR3 region is CASSFDEQYF. CDR3 DNA: TGTGCCAGCAGTTTCGACGAGCAGTACTTC.

Only one count was recorded for this clone. The rearrangement links TRBV28 to TRBJ2-3; perhaps D is TRBD1 or TRBD2 (5 bases each). Germline CDR1 and CDR2: MDHEN and SYDVKM. The CDR3 is 15 amino acids. With 10 bases removed from V and 1 base from J, the gap between germline ends came to 18 bases. CDR3 nucleotide sequence: TGTGCCATCTCTGCCCCTGGGGGTGGCACAGATACGCAGTATTTT. Amino acid sequence: CAISAPGGGTDTQYF. The entire variable domain, with the rest obtained from reference TRBV28 and TRBJ2-3, is as follows: DVKVTQSSRYLVKRTGEKVFLECVQDMDHENMFWYRQDPGLGLRLIYFSYDVKMKEKGDIPEGYSVSREKKERFSLILESASTNQTSMYLCAISAPGGGTDTQYFGPGTRLTVL.

The V call is TRBV4-3, the J call TRBJ2-2; 9 nucleotides match TRBD1. Germline CDR1 and CDR2: LGHNA and YSLEER. The CDR3 has 15 amino acids. The J segment lost 8 bases and the V segment lost 4 bases, leaving 8 bases of the junction unmatched. The CDR3, as DNA: TGCGCCAGCAGCCTATTACAGGGGGCCGGAGGGGAGCTGTTTTTT. This sequence encodes CASSLLQGAGGELFF.